This T cell receptor (beta chain) was retrieved from a study of blood T cells in healthy people across ages. Across the study: Every two T cells gave about one barcoded beta molecule via template switching. Findings and limits, study-wide: Any changes in expanded clonotypes were possibly confounded, as donor CMV status remained unknown.

Of note for this clonotype: Its specificity is not known.

Through a sample-barcoded 5' primer and a J-beta primer mix, a second PCR was run for 7 to 11 cycles. A 12-random-nucleotide template-switch adaptor tagged each cDNA molecule. Sequencing yielded, for each sample, at least 2.5 million paired-end reads carrying CDR3. TCRdb ran MiXCR on the 5' RACE reads and lists one entry per CDR3 protein. The profile covers about 1,000,000 distinct CDR3 sequences, with more than 35% appearing a single time and 18% taken by the ten largest. Germline V lookup: CDR1 MNHNS, CDR2 SASEGT. The CDR3 is 14 amino acids. V dropped 1 base and J dropped 2 bases, with 8 bases sitting between them.

The chain joins TRBV6-1 to TRBJ2-5; D gene uncertain. Sequenced sample: blood. The receptor's source is a woman aged 55 to 70 in good health. The CDR3, as DNA: TGTGCCAGCAGTGAAGGGGCAGCACAAGAGACCCAGTACTTC. Translated, it gives CASSEGAAQETQYF.